This TCR beta chain was sequenced in a study of T cells in Graves' hyperthyroidism and ophthalmopathy. CDR1 and CDR2 (germline): DFQATT, SNEGSKA (reference sequence). This CDR3 contains 12 residues. V gave up 3 bases and J gave up 5 bases; unmatched junction bases: 3. Overall study findings and caveats: Clonotypes that were expanded in thyroid above 0.001 mostly appeared in blood too.

These patients, aged 18 to 65, had recently diagnosed hyperthyroidism lasting under 2 months. Uncontrolled infection, other autoimmune disease, pregnancy or lactation disqualified patients from enrolment. This clonotype was picked up many times. What it binds is not known. Amplification yielded TCR beta CDR3 regions, with RNA transcripts as the source. During a first-round RT-PCR of the TCR CDR3, the HTBI primer set was used. TCRdb called the multiplex PCR reads again in MiXCR, with one record for every CDR3 protein. The profile covers roughly 660,000 distinct CDR3 sequences, with approximately 15% appearing a single time and roughly a sixth taken by the ten largest.

The sequenced sample consisted of blood. The source is a man aged 45-65 years with Graves' hyperthyroidism. J is TRBJ2-7 and V is TRBV20-1, with 8 bases aligning to TRBD1. CDR3 sequence reads: CSARDRVDEQYF. The DNA for the CDR3 is TGCAGTGCTAGGGACAGGGTCGACGAGCAGTACTTC.